The TCR beta chain described here comes from a study of cytomegalovirus exposure and HLA in healthy donors. Study details: Findings of an earlier analysis included 110 million or so unique TCR beta sequences from 200 million or so T cells. Drawn from HLA-typed donors, 80 million to 100 million unique TCRs were held in an early data release. Study-wide results and limits: Immune exposure information comprised only CMV serostatus. TCR beta sequences reportedly predicted most subjects' HLA-A and HLA-B alleles accurately.

Vbeta (60) and Jbeta (13) primers were used in the PCR. Clones were read by immunoSEQ multiplex PCR, and TCRdb kept only the in-frame ones, dropping some. This sample carries fewer than 200,000 clones, about three quarters of them seen once, and the ten largest clones take 2.8%. Remarks on this clone: Its antigen remains unidentified.

This TCR was sampled from a woman aged 25 to 45 in good health and CMV-seronegative. Sequenced: PBMCs.

This CDR3 reads CASSPLGSPGTRGETQYF. DNA for the CDR3: TGTGCCAGCAGCCCACTGGGATCCCCCGGGACTAGAGGTGAGACCCAGTACTTC. The chain carries TRBV4-2 and TRBJ2-5; 8 nucleotides match TRBD2. The CDR3 is made up of 18 amino acids. V gave up 4 bases and J gave up 5 bases; unmatched junction bases: 18. CDR1 is LGHNA and CDR2 is YNFKEQ in the germline V gene.